This note documents a single TCR beta chain sequence. Its antigen is unidentified. The treatment here: some 19 received Ad26.COV2.S at low or high dose, single or two shots; roughly five received placebo; per-sample allocation not given. Day 63 following the first vaccine or placebo injection was when the samples were taken. An adult donor aged 18-55 years was enrolled in Boston. This CDR3 contains 10 residues. Germline V gives CDR1 DFQATT, CDR2 SNEGSKA (reference sequence). Trimming stripped 4 bases from V and 6 bases from J, with 6 bases between. The data were produced by immunoSEQ multiplex PCR, yet TCRdb's version contains in-frame clones alone and is incomplete. The table has around 500,000 clones, roughly nine tenths seen once. The data were obtained in a study of Ad26.COV2.S vaccination and SARS-CoV-2 variants. Study-wide results and limits: It is possible that the TCR breadth and depth analyses underestimated the total T cell responses.

This chain links TRBV20-1 with TRBJ1-1; D is uncertain. Source: peripheral blood, taken in a trial of Ad26.COV2.S vaccine versus placebo. The sequence came from a person between 18 and 59 years old who received the Ad26.COV2.S COVID-19 vaccine or a placebo. The CDR3 sequence is CSAKTPEAFF. The CDR3, as DNA: TGCAGTGCTAAAACACCTGAAGCTTTCTTT.